Listed below are T cell receptor beta chains from one sample, sequenced in a study of T-cell reconstitution after alpha-beta-depleted transplantation in children. Each CDR3 protein is one row after TCRdb ran MiXCR on the PCR reads. There are some 520,000 distinct CDR3 sequences in the sample; 30% to 35% occur only once, and about 2.3% lies in the top ten. The starting material was PBMCs from the stem cell graft donor, obtained from the stem cell graft. The receptor source for this set is a human donor who donated a stem cell graft to a child with aplastic anemia. Both conserved end residues are part of each CDR3. Fields, in order: V gene, J gene, clone size, D gene, CDR3 DNA, CDR3 protein. D genes are given only for firm matches. Some rows have no size entry. The others give once, few or many, or a class for an expanded clone.

v_call: TRBV12-3/TRBV12-4; j_call: TRBJ2-2; clone_size: few; d_call: TRBD2; cdr3_nt: TGTGCCAGCAGCTTAGCGGGAGTCGGGACCGGGGAGCTGTTTTTT; cdr3_aa: CASSLAGVGTGELFF
v_call: TRBV20-1; j_call: TRBJ1-2; clone_size: few; d_call: TRBD1; cdr3_nt: TGCAGTGCTGTCCCCCCGGGACAGGGGAACGGCTACACCTTC; cdr3_aa: CSAVPPGQGNGYTF
v_call: TRBV7-8; j_call: TRBJ1-3; clone_size: few; d_call: NA; cdr3_nt: TGTGCCAGCAGCCTGGGCGGGACATCTGGAAACACCATATATTTT; cdr3_aa: CASSLGGTSGNTIYF
v_call: TRBV6-5; j_call: TRBJ2-7; clone_size: few; d_call: TRBD2; cdr3_nt: TGTGCCAGCAGTTCGGACCTCTCGGGGGGTAGCGAGCAGTACTTC; cdr3_aa: CASSSDLSGGSEQYF
v_call: TRBV12-3/TRBV12-4; j_call: TRBJ2-2; clone_size: NA; d_call: TRBD2; cdr3_nt: TGTGCCAGCAGTTCTAGCGGGAGCACCGGGGAGCTGTTTTTT; cdr3_aa: CASSSSGSTGELFF
v_call: TRBV29-1; j_call: TRBJ2-3; clone_size: many; d_call: NA; cdr3_nt: TGCAGCTTTCTGGGCTACACAGATACGCAGTATTTT; cdr3_aa: CSFLGYTDTQYF
v_call: TRBV7-8; j_call: TRBJ1-2; clone_size: NA; d_call: NA; cdr3_nt: TGTGCCAGCAGCTTAGCGCTCGGGGGGCCCTCCTATGGCTACACCTTC; cdr3_aa: CASSLALGGPSYGYTF
v_call: TRBV19; j_call: TRBJ1-5; clone_size: few; d_call: NA; cdr3_nt: TGTGCCAGTAGTATAGGCAGGACTCGTCAGCCCCAGCATTTT; cdr3_aa: CASSIGRTRQPQHF
v_call: TRBV5-1; j_call: TRBJ1-1; clone_size: few; d_call: TRBD1; cdr3_nt: TGCGCCAGCAGCTTGTCAGGGGGGAAGAACACTGAAGCTTTCTTT; cdr3_aa: CASSLSGGKNTEAFF
v_call: TRBV24-1; j_call: TRBJ1-1; clone_size: NA; d_call: NA; cdr3_nt: TGTGCCACCAGTGCGGGGCTAGGTGGCACTGAAGCTTTCTTT; cdr3_aa: CATSAGLGGTEAFF
v_call: TRBV7-6; j_call: TRBJ2-5; clone_size: NA; d_call: TRBD2; cdr3_nt: TGTGCCAGCAGCTTCTCAGGGACTAGGGAGACCCAGTACTTC; cdr3_aa: CASSFSGTRETQYF
v_call: TRBV13; j_call: TRBJ2-1; clone_size: NA; d_call: TRBD2; cdr3_nt: TGTGCCAGCAAGAAGCGGGAGTCATACAATGAGCAGTTCTTC; cdr3_aa: CASKKRESYNEQFF
v_call: TRBV24-1; j_call: TRBJ1-5; clone_size: few; d_call: NA; cdr3_nt: TGTGCCACCAGTGATCCCAGACAGCCTGATCAGCCCCAGCATTTT; cdr3_aa: CATSDPRQPDQPQHF
v_call: TRBV12-3/TRBV12-4; j_call: TRBJ2-2; clone_size: few; d_call: TRBD2; cdr3_nt: TGTGCCAGCACCTGGGGCGGGGGAGATGGGGAGCTGTTTTTT; cdr3_aa: CASTWGGGDGELFF
v_call: TRBV28; j_call: TRBJ1-5; clone_size: NA; d_call: NA; cdr3_nt: TGTGCCGCCTCGGGTGGTCAGCCCCAGCATTTT; cdr3_aa: CAASGGQPQHF
v_call: TRBV4-3; j_call: TRBJ2-3; clone_size: NA; d_call: NA; cdr3_nt: TGCGCCAGCAGCCAAGTTCTAAGCCGTGAGACCCCCCAGTATTTT; cdr3_aa: CASSQVLSRETPQYF
v_call: TRBV6-1; j_call: TRBJ2-1; clone_size: many; d_call: NA; cdr3_nt: TGTGCCAGCAGTGAAGCGTCGAAGATTGAAGGCTACAATGAGCAGTTCTTC; cdr3_aa: CASSEASKIEGYNEQFF
v_call: TRBV5-6; j_call: TRBJ2-3; clone_size: NA; d_call: TRBD2; cdr3_nt: TGTGCCAGCAGCTCCCTAGCGGATAGCACAGATACGCAGTATTTT; cdr3_aa: CASSSLADSTDTQYF
v_call: TRBV12-3/TRBV12-4; j_call: TRBJ2-2; clone_size: few; d_call: TRBD1; cdr3_nt: TGTGCCGGGACGGGACAGCCGAACACCGGGGAGCTGTTTTTT; cdr3_aa: CAGTGQPNTGELFF